The 21 T cell receptor beta chains below were found in one sample sequenced in a study of blood T cells in healthy people across ages. Using a J-beta primer mix together with a sample-barcoded 5' primer, a second PCR was run for roughly 6 to 11 cycles. MiXCR was run by TCRdb on the 5' RACE reads, yielding one entry per CDR3 protein. The sample shows approximately 850,000 distinct CDR3 sequences, 58% of them seen only once. Sequencing was carried out using blood. The receptors come from a man aged 30 to 39 in good health.

The V and J genes are TRBV7-3 and TRBJ2-1, with 7 bases lining up with TRBD2. CDR1 is SGHTA and CDR2 is FQGTGA in the germline V gene. After removal of 4 bases from V and 10 bases from J, the junction contained 10 bases not matched to a gene. There are 14 residues in the CDR3. This CDR3 is CASSSGTTPGEQFF. CDR3 sequence (DNA): TGTGCCAGCAGCTCCGGGACTACTCCTGGAGAGCAGTTCTTC. Using reference TRBV7-3 and TRBJ2-1 for the parts outside the CDR3, the full variable domain is GAGVSQTPSNKVTEKGKYVELRCDPISGHTALYWYRQSLGQGPEFLIYFQGTGAADDSGLPNDRFFAVRPEGSVSTLKIQRTERGDSAVYLCASSSGTTPGEQFFGPGTRLTVL.

As for this clonotype: One junction end does not reproduce the germline sequence, and a read error may be involved. CDR3 bases: TGTGCCAGCATAGCCTTTACAGGGCGAAGAAGCAATGGGCAGTTCTTC. Translation: CASIAFTGRRSNGQFF. The chain recombines TRBV2 with TRBJ2-1, with D possibly TRBD1 on 6 matching bases. The CDR3 runs 16 residues. Looked up from germline, CDR1 is SNHLY and CDR2 is FYNNEI.

Only one count was recorded for this clonotype. The V gene is TRBV4-2, the J gene TRBJ1-6, with no clear D. Deletions cut 1 base from V and 8 bases from J, with 12 bases between. Germline V lookup: CDR1 LGHNA, CDR2 YNFKEQ. The CDR3 is 15 residues long. This CDR3 is CASSQADGPYSPLHF. CDR3 nucleotide sequence: TGTGCCAGCAGCCAAGCAGACGGCCCCTATTCACCCCTCCACTTT.

This sequence joins TRBV7-2 and TRBJ2-7; D gene uncertain. Germline V gene sequence: CDR1 SGHTA, CDR2 FQGNSA. CDR3 length equals 15 residues. Between the trimmed V and J ends, which lost 4 bases and 5 bases, there was a span of 18 bases. The CDR3 reads CASSSYDKTGHEQYF. The CDR3 DNA follows: TGTGCCAGCAGCTCCTACGACAAAACGGGCCACGAGCAGTACTTC.

This chain links TRBV13 with TRBJ2-1; a possible D gene is TRBD1 (6 bases). V lost 3 bases and J lost 4, with 13 bases in between. CDR3 length: 15 residues. Germline V CDR1 and CDR2: PRHDT, FYEKMQ (reference sequence). CDR3 sequence reads: CASSFDRLEYNEQFF. Written as DNA, the CDR3 is TGTGCCAGCAGCTTCGACAGGTTAGAATACAATGAGCAGTTCTTC.

There are many counts of this clonotype. The gene calls are TRBV7-2 and TRBJ2-1; 7 bases line up with TRBD2. The CDR3 covers 17 residues. The germline V gene has CDR1 SGHTA and CDR2 FQGNSA. The junction had 15 bases not matched to a gene; V was cut back by 2 bases and J by 8 bases. Written as DNA, the CDR3 is TGTGCCAGCAGCTTATTATCGGGGGGAAACCTTATGCATGAGCAGTTCTTC. Translation: CASSLLSGGNLMHEQFF.

The V and J genes are TRBV15 and TRBJ2-6; tentative D call: TRBD1 (5 bases). The V end lost 0 bases, the J end lost 2 bases, and 8 bases lay between the germline ends. The germline V gene encodes CDR1 LNHNV and CDR2 YYDKDF (reference sequence). The CDR3 contains 16 residues. CDR3 residues: CATSRDRVTGANVLTF. For the CDR3, the DNA is TGTGCCACCAGCAGAGACAGGGTGACTGGGGCCAACGTCCTGACTTTC.

This clonotype was counted a single time. The rearrangement links TRBV2 to TRBJ1-2, with D unresolved. The CDR3 has 13 amino acids. Germline CDR1 SNHLY, CDR2 FYNNEI. V was shortened by 5 bases and J by 4 bases, with 11 bases between the two germline ends. CDR3 amino acids: CASSWLELYGYTF. The DNA of the CDR3 is TGTGCCAGCAGTTGGTTGGAGCTCTATGGCTACACCTTC. The complete variable domain, with remaining parts taken from reference TRBV2 and TRBJ1-2, reads EPEVTQTPSHQVTQMGQEVILRCVPISNHLYFYWYRQILGQKVEFLVSFYNNEISEKSEIFDDQFSVERPDGSNFTLKIRSTKLEDSAMYFCASSWLELYGYTFGSGTRLTVV.

This clonotype was seen only a few times. The chain links TRBV12-3 or TRBV12-4 to TRBJ2-7, with 11 bases lining up with TRBD2. The CDR3 extends over 15 amino acids. Trimming removed 6 bases from V and 5 bases from J; junction bases left unmatched: 9. CDR3 DNA sequence: TGTGCCAGCAGCGCCCCTAGCGGGAGGTTCAACGAGCAGTACTTC. Amino acid sequence: CASSAPSGRFNEQYF.

This clonotype turned up a few times. This chain connects TRBV28 to TRBJ2-5, with 7 bases aligning to TRBD1. Gene TRBJ2-7 matches the end of the DNA better, so the J call may be wrong. This CDR3 comprises 13 residues. Germline loops: CDR1 MDHEN, CDR2 SYDVKM. The CDR3 here is CASSPAGGHEQYF. In DNA form, the CDR3 reads TGTGCCAGCAGTCCCGCAGGGGGACACGAGCAGTACTTC.

This clonotype was recorded at least ten times. This chain links TRBV7-2 with TRBJ1-2; tentative D call: TRBD1 (5 bases). The CDR3 totals 12 residues. V shed 3 bases and J shed 10 bases, with 12 bases lying between them. Germline CDR1 SGHTA, CDR2 FQGNSA. CDR3 sequence (DNA): TGTGCCAGCAGCTTGGGGGAAACGGACTACACCTTC. It specifies CASSLGETDYTF.

The chain recombines TRBV29-1 with TRBJ1-1; D is perhaps TRBD1 (5 bases). Germline loops: CDR1 SQVTM, CDR2 ANQGSEA. The CDR3 runs 14 residues. V was shortened by 6 bases and J by 5 bases, with 19 bases between the two germline ends. The CDR3 protein is CSVASSGYSTEAFF. As DNA, the CDR3 is TGCAGCGTGGCCTCTTCAGGGTATAGTACTGAAGCTTTCTTT.

The chain employs TRBV7-2 and TRBJ2-7; D ambiguous. The germline V gene has CDR1 SGHTA and CDR2 FQGNSA. CDR3 size: 15 residues. V was pared by 5 bases and J by 7 bases, with 21 bases between. CDR3 residues: CASSPSRTASSEQYF. The CDR3 DNA follows: TGTGCCAGCAGCCCCAGCCGGACGGCCTCGAGTGAGCAGTACTTC.

The V and J genes are TRBV20-1 and TRBJ2-1; D ambiguous. Trimming cost V 8 bases and J 15 bases, with 11 bases left between them. The CDR3 loop spans 8 amino acids. Germline V gives CDR1 DFQATT, CDR2 SNEGSKA (reference sequence). The CDR3 loop is CSRRYPFF. As DNA, the CDR3 is TGCAGTCGAAGATATCCGTTCTTC.

V gene TRBV20-1 combines with J gene TRBJ2-7; 10 bases line up with TRBD2. V gave up 2 bases and J gave up 5 bases; unmatched junction bases: 3. CDR3 length: 13 amino acids. The germline V gene has CDR1 DFQATT and CDR2 SNEGSKA (reference sequence). CDR3 bases: TGCAGTGCTAGACTAGCGGGAGTCAACGAGCAGTACTTC. It yields the protein CSARLAGVNEQYF.

The gene calls are TRBV10-3 and TRBJ2-1; D may match TRBD1 or TRBD2 (6 bases each). V was clipped by 2 bases and J by 5 bases, with 13 bases between them. The germline V gene has CDR1 ENHRY and CDR2 SYGVKD. The CDR3 contains 15 residues. This CDR3 is CAISEKGGTHNEQFF. CDR3 nucleotides: TGTGCCATCAGTGAGAAGGGGGGCACGCACAATGAGCAGTTCTTC.

This clonotype has only a few counts. The J gene is TRBJ2-1, the V gene TRBV5-1, with 7 positions matching TRBD2. CDR3 length: 14 residues. J lost 4 bases, V lost 7 bases, and 8 bases had no gene match. Germline V lookup: CDR1 SGHRS, CDR2 YFSETQ. The CDR3 region is CASSSGTMYNEQFF. The DNA of the CDR3 is TGCGCCAGCTCTAGCGGTACTATGTACAATGAGCAGTTCTTC.

CDR3 in amino acids: CATSRDAASSYNEQFF. The DNA for the CDR3 is TGTGCCACCAGCAGAGACGCGGCAAGCTCCTACAATGAGCAGTTCTTC. This chain links TRBV15 with TRBJ2-1, with no clear D. The V gene's germline CDR1 is LNHNV and CDR2 YYDKDF (reference sequence). Trimming cost V 0 bases and J 0 bases, with 9 bases left between them. The CDR3 runs to 16 residues.

This chain uses TRBV4-1 with TRBJ2-7; 7 bases map to TRBD1. Losses at the gene ends were 4 bases for V and 5 bases for J; bases not matched to a gene: 14. CDR3 length: 16 residues. CDR1 and CDR2 from the germline V gene are MGHRA and YSYEKL. CDR3: CASSPLPGQRFDEQYF. CDR3 DNA sequence: TGCGCCAGCAGCCCACTTCCGGGACAGAGATTTGACGAGCAGTACTTC.

The genes are TRBV7-9 and TRBJ2-6, with D possibly TRBD2 on 6 matching bases. Germline CDR1 is SEHNR and CDR2 is FQNEAQ (reference sequence). Trimming pared 2 bases from V and 1 base from J, leaving 9 bases between. The CDR3 contains 16 residues. DNA of the CDR3: TGTGCCAGCAGCTTAAGGGAGGAATCTGGGGCCAACGTCCTGACTTTC. Encoded protein: CASSLREESGANVLTF.

This sequence joins TRBV7-2 and TRBJ2-5; TRBD2 matches at 7 bases. Looked up from germline, CDR1 is SGHTA and CDR2 is FQGNSA. This CDR3 has 15 amino acids. Trimming cost V 4 bases and J 5 bases; bases outside gene matches: 10. CDR3 nucleotides: TGTGCCAGCAGCTACCATGGGGAGGGAGGGGAGACCCAGTACTTC. This gives the protein CASSYHGEGGETQYF.